The clone carrying this T cell receptor (beta chain) was seen only a few times. Its antigen is undetermined. Unique molecular identifiers were present on the cDNA, which also gained a universal primer site by template switching. MiXCR, run by TCRdb on the 5' RACE reads, gives a single entry per CDR3 protein. The data contain approximately 500,000 distinct CDR3 sequences, 20% to 25% of them singletons. This CDR3 spans 15 amino acids. Losses at the gene ends were 7 bases for V and 5 bases for J; bases not matched to a gene: 11. Germline V gene lookup returns CDR1 ENHRY and CDR2 SYGVKD. This entry is derived from a study of identical twins. Findings and limits, study-wide: Sequences that were beta out-of-frame showed weaker excess twin sharing.

This sample was also put to use in a study of T cells expressing NK-cell markers. Turning to that study: CD3+CD56+NKG2C+, CD3+CD56+NKG2C- and CD3+CD56-NKG2C+ T cells, once sorted, supplied the TCR beta repertoires. Unclear, still, was the HCMV specificity of the expanded NKG2C+ T cell clones.

The sequence was obtained from a woman between 18 and 29 years old in good health. The source material was CD4+ T cells sorted from blood. The chain links TRBV10-3 to TRBJ2-7; 10 nucleotides align to TRBD1. In DNA, the CDR3 is TGTGCCATCACCGAGGGGGGGACAGGGGTCCACGAGCAGTACTTC. This translates into CAITEGGTGVHEQYF.